The rows below give T cell receptor beta chains drawn from one sample of a study of identical twins. From the 5' RACE reads, TCRdb called clonotypes with MiXCR, one entry per CDR3 protein. The table records 350,000 to 450,000 distinct CDR3 sequences, about a fifth of them present only once. Specimen: naive T cells sorted from blood. The receptor source for this set is a man between 50 and 59 years old in good health. CDR3s include the opening cysteine and the closing phenylalanine or tryptophan. A D gene is named only where the DNA matches it firmly. Clone size is shown for a subset of rows, as once, few, many or a class of expanded clone.

d_call,v_call,clone_size,j_call,cdr3_nt,cdr3_aa
-,TRBV4-1,many,TRBJ1-4,TGCGCCAGCAGCCAAGATCCGAGAGGGGGTGAAAAACTGTTTTTT,CASSQDPRGGEKLFF
TRBD2,TRBV14,many,TRBJ2-2,TGTGCCAGCAGCCACACGACTAGCGGGGGGACAATCACCGGGGAGCTGTTTTTT,CASSHTTSGGTITGELFF
-,TRBV5-1,many,TRBJ2-1,TGCGCCAGCAGCCGCCCCGGTGGATACAATGAGCAGTTCTTC,CASSRPGGYNEQFF
TRBD2,TRBV20-1,-,TRBJ2-1,TGCAGTGCTAGACTGGGCGCGGGGACTAGCTCCTACAATGAGCAGTTCTTC,CSARLGAGTSSYNEQFF
TRBD1,TRBV3-1,-,TRBJ1-1,TGTGCCAGCAGCGACAGGGGGTTACGCGCTTTCTTT,CASSDRGLRAFF
-,TRBV5-8,many,TRBJ2-2,TGTGCCAGCAGCTTCGACGGGGGCTTCGCCGGGGAGCTGTTTTTT,CASSFDGGFAGELFF
-,TRBV3-1,-,TRBJ2-1,TGTGCCAGCAGTAAGGGGGGTGGACATGAGCAGTTCTTC,CASSKGGGHEQFF
-,TRBV28,many,TRBJ2-7,TGTGCCAGCAGTTTACCGCTTAGCCTGCACGAGCAGTACTTC,CASSLPLSLHEQYF
-,TRBV7-9,-,TRBJ2-3,TGTGCCAGCACCCTACTAGGGGGCACAGATACGCAGTATTTT,CASTLLGGTDTQYF
TRBD2,TRBV11-2,many,TRBJ2-1,TGTGCCAGCAGCCCTGTGGGGGGGTCCTGGGATGAGCAGTTCTTC,CASSPVGGSWDEQFF
-,TRBV6-6,many,TRBJ2-1,TGTGCCAGCAGTTACTCGACTGTGAAGCAGTTCTTC,CASSYSTVKQFF
-,TRBV27,many,TRBJ2-7,TGTGCCAGCAGTCCGGACTACCACGAGCAGTACTTC,CASSPDYHEQYF
-,TRBV6-1,-,TRBJ2-7,TGTGCCAGCAGCCGGGTCGTCGGAAAATCCTACGAGCAGTACTTC,CASSRVVGKSYEQYF
-,TRBV6-5,-,TRBJ2-6,TGTGCCAGCAGTTACTCAGCAGGGCTCTCTGGGGCCAACGTCCTGACTTTC,CASSYSAGLSGANVLTF
-,TRBV28,-,TRBJ2-3,TGTGCCAGCAGTTTATTCGAGTCTAGCATTGCAGATACGCAGTATTTT,CASSLFESSIADTQYF
-,TRBV2,many,TRBJ2-2,TGTGCCAGCATGGGGGTCAGGGGAAGGACCGGGGAGCTGTTTTTT,CASMGVRGRTGELFF
TRBD1,TRBV29-1,many,TRBJ2-2,TGCAGCTCGTGGACAGGGGAGACCGGGGAGCTGTTTTTT,CSSWTGETGELFF
-,TRBV20-1,-,TRBJ2-3,TGCAGTGCTAGTCTCGCGAGAGATACAGATACGCAGTATTTT,CSASLARDTDTQYF
-,TRBV5-1,few,TRBJ2-3,TGCGCCAGCAGCTTGGGTGAATTAAGAACAGATACGCAGTATTTT,CASSLGELRTDTQYF
TRBD1,TRBV4-3,-,TRBJ1-2,TGCGCCAGCAGCTTAAGCGACAGGGCATCTAACTATGGCTACACCTTC,CASSLSDRASNYGYTF
TRBD1,TRBV27,-,TRBJ1-2,TGTGCCAGCAGTTTATCCCTCCGGACAGGGGAAGCCTATGGCTACACCTTC,CASSLSLRTGEAYGYTF
-,TRBV20-1,-,TRBJ1-4,TGCAGTGCTGCCCCGGCTGGGGAAAAACTGTTTTTT,CSAAPAGEKLFF
-,TRBV27,-,TRBJ1-1,TGTGCCAGCAGTTCCAACTATCAGGGTTTGCACACTGAAGCTTTCTTT,CASSSNYQGLHTEAFF
-,TRBV5-6,-,TRBJ2-7,TGTGCCAGCAGCTTGGGGGGCGCCTCCGACGAGCAGTACTTC,CASSLGGASDEQYF
TRBD2,TRBV4-3,few,TRBJ2-2,TGCGCCAGCAGCCAACATGGACTAGCGGGGGCCTCAAACCGGGAGCTGTTTTTT,CASSQHGLAGASNRELFF
TRBD2,TRBV12-3/TRBV12-4,-,TRBJ2-7,TGTGCCAGCAGCCACCGACCTAGCGGTACCTACGAGCAGTACTTC,CASSHRPSGTYEQYF